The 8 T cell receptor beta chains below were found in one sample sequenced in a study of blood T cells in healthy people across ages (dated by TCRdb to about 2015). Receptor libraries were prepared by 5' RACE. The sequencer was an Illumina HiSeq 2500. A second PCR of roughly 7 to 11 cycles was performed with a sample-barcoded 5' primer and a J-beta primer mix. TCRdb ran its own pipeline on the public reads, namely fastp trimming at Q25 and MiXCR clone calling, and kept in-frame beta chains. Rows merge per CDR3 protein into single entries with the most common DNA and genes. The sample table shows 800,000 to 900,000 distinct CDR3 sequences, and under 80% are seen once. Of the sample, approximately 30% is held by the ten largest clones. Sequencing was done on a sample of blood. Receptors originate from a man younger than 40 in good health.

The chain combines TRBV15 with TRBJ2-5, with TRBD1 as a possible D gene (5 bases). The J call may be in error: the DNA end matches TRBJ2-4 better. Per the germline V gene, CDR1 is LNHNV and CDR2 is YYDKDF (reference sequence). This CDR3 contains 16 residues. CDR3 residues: CATSRPDSWAKNIQYF. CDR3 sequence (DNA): TGTGCCACCAGCAGACCCGACAGCTGGGCCAAAAACATTCAGTACTTC.

CDR3 sequence reads: CSARDSRAYEQYF. CDR3 nucleotide sequence: TGCAGTGCTAGAGACTCCAGGGCCTACGAGCAGTACTTC. The V call is TRBV20-1, the J call TRBJ2-7, with D perhaps matching TRBD1 (5 bases). In germline, CDR1 is DFQATT, CDR2 SNEGSKA (reference sequence). CDR3 size: 13 residues. Between the trimmed V and J ends, which lost 0 bases and 2 bases, there was a span of 8 bases.

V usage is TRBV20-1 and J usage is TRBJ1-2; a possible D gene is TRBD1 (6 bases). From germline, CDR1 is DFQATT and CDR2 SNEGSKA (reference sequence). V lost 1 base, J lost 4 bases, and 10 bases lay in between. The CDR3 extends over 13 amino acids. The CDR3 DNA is TGCAGTGCTAGAGCGCAGGGGATCTATGGCTACACCTTC. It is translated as CSARAQGIYGYTF.

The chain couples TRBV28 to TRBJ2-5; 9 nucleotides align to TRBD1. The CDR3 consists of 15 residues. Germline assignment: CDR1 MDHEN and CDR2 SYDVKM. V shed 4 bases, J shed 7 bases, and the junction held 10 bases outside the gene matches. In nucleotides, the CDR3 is TGTGCCAGCAGTTCTCCTGGACAGGGGCGGGGGACCCAGTACTTC. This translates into CASSSPGQGRGTQYF. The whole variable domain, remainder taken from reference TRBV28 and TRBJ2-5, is DVKVTQSSRYLVKRTGEKVFLECVQDMDHENMFWYRQDPGLGLRLIYFSYDVKMKEKGDIPEGYSVSREKKERFSLILESASTNQTSMYLCASSSPGQGRGTQYFGPGTRLLVL.

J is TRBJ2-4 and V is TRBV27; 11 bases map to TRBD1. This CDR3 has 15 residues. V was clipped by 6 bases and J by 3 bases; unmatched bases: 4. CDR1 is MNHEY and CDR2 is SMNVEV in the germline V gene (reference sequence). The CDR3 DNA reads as TGTGCCAGCAGCGGGACAGGGGGAGGCAAAAACATTCAGTACTTC. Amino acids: CASSGTGGGKNIQYF.

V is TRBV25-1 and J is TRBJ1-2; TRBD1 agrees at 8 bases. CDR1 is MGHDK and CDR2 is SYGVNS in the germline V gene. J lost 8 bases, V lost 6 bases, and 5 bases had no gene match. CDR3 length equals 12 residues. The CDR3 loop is CASSGRGPGYTF. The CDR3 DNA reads TGTGCCAGCAGCGGCAGGGGGCCGGGCTACACCTTC.

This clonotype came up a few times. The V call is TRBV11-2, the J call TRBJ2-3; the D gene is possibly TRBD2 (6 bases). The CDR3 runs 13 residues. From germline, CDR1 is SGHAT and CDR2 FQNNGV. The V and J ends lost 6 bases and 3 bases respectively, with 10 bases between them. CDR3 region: CASRDRGTDTQYF. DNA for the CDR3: TGTGCCAGCAGGGATCGGGGGACAGATACGCAGTATTTT.

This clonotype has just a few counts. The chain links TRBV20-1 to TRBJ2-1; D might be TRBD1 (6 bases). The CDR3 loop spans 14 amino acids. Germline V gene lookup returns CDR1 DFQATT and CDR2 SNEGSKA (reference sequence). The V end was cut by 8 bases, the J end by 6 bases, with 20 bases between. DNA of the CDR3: TGCAGTAAACTGAGGTGGGGGCAAACCAATGAGCAGTTCTTC. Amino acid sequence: CSKLRWGQTNEQFF.